This T cell receptor (beta chain) was profiled in a study of naive and memory T cell subsets. Study conclusions and caveats: TCR counts from RNA may reflect activation-linked expression changes. Over 85% of naive TCR sequences appeared only once, unlike memory subsets. Especially in CD8 cells, naive repertoires contained a few larger clonotypes, possibly CD45RA-re-expressing memory cells. In CD4 and CD8 cells, diversity dropped from naive through EMRA.

From the second PCR step, alpha and beta chains were amplified apart. This CDR3 contains 14 residues. In germline, CDR1 is SGDLS, CDR2 YYNGEE. Trimming shortened V by 3 bases and J by 7 bases, and 17 bases separated the two germline ends. An equimolar mix of two oligonucleotides served as the beta constant-region primer for TRBC1 and TRBC2. Nested alpha and beta constant-region primers with the SP2 primer drove four PCR rounds on ligated cDNA. Using its own MiXCR run on the UMI-ligation and nested PCR reads, TCRdb lists one record per CDR3 protein. This table has approximately 100,000 distinct CDR3 sequences, about 15% appearing once. To note about this clonotype: Its antigen is not known.

The sample taken for sequencing was naive CD8+ T cells from blood. The receptor was isolated from a human donor in good health. The chain recombines TRBV9 with TRBJ2-7; maybe TRBD1 (5 bases). Written as DNA, the CDR3 is TGTGCCAGCAGCGCGACAGACTCAGCTTGGGAGCAGTACTTC. It yields the protein CASSATDSAWEQYF. The variable domain in full, with the rest retrieved from reference TRBV9 and TRBJ2-7, is DSGVTQTPKHLITATGQRVTLRCSPRSGDLSVYWYQQSLDQGLQFLIQYYNGEERAKGNILERFSAQQFPDLHSELNLSSLELGDSALYFCASSATDSAWEQYFGPGTRLTVT.